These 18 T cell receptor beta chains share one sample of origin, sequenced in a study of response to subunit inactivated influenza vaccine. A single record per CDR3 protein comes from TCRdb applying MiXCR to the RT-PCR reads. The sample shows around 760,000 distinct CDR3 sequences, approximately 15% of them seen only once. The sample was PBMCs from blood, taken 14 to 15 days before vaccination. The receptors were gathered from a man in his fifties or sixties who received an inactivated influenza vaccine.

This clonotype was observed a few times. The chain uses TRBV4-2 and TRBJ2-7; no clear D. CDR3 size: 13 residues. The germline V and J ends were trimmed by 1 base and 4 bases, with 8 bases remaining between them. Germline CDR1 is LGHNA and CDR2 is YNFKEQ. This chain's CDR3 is CASSQGPAYEQYF. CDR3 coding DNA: TGTGCCAGCAGCCAAGGACCTGCGTACGAGCAGTACTTC.

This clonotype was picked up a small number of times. Written as DNA, the CDR3 is TGTGCCAGCAGCCTCACCGACAGGATGGGCTACGAGCAGTACTTC. Translated: CASSLTDRMGYEQYF. This rearrangement joins TRBV11-2 to TRBJ2-7, with D possibly matching TRBD1 (6 bases). The CDR3 has 15 amino acids. Trimming removed 5 bases from V and 3 bases from J, with 17 bases in between. In germline, CDR1 is SGHAT, CDR2 FQNNGV.

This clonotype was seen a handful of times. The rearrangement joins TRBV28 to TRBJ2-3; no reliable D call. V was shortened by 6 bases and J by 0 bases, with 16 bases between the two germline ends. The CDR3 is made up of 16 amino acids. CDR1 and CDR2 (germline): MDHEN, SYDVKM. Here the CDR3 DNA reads TGTGCCAGCAGGGCCCTAGGGCAAAGGAGCACAGATACGCAGTATTTT. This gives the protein CASRALGQRSTDTQYF.

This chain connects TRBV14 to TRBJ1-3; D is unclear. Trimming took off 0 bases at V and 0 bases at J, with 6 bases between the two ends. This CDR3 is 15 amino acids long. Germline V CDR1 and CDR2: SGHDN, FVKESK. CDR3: CASSQDLSSGNTIYF. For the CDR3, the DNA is TGTGCCAGCAGCCAAGATCTAAGCTCTGGAAACACCATATATTTT.

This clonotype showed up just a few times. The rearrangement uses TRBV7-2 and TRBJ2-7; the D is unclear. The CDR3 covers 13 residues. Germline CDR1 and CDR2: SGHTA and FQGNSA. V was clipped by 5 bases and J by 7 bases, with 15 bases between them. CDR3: CASSPRTEREQYF. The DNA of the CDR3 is TGTGCCAGCAGCCCCAGGACGGAAAGAGAGCAGTACTTC. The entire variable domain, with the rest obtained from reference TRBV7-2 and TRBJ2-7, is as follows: GAGVSQSPSNKVTEKGKDVELRCDPISGHTALYWYRQSLGQGLEFLIYFQGNSAPDKSGLPSDRFSAERTGGSVSTLTIQRTQQEDSAVYLCASSPRTEREQYFGPGTRLTVT.

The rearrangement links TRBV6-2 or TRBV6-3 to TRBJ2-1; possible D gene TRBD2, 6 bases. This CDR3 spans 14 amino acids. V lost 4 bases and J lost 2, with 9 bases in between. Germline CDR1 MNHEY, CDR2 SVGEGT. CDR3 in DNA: TGTGCCAGCAGTTCCCGGGGGACCTACAATGAGCAGTTCTTC. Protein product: CASSSRGTYNEQFF.

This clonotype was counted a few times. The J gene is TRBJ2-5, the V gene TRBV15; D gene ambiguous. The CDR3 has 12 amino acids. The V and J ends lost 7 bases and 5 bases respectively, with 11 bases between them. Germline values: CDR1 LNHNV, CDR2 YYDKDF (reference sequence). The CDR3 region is CATTLKGETQYF. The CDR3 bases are TGTGCCACCACCCTTAAAGGGGAGACCCAGTACTTC.

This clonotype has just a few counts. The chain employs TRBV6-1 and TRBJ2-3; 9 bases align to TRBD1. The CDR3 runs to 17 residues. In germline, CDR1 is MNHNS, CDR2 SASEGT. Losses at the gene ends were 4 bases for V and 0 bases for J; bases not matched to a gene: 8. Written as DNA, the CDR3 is TGTGCCAGCAGTGTCAGTACCGGGACAGGGAGCACAGATACGCAGTATTTT. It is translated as CASSVSTGTGSTDTQYF.

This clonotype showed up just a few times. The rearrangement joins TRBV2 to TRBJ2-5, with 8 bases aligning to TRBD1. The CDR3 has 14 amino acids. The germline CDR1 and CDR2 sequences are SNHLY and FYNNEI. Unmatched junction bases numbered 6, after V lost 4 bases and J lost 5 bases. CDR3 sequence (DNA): TGTGCCAGCAGTGTGGACAGGGCGTACGAGACCCAGTACTTC. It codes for CASSVDRAYETQYF.

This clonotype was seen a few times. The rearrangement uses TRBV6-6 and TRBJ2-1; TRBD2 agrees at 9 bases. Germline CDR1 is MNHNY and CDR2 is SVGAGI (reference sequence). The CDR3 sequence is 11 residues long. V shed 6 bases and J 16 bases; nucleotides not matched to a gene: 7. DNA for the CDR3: TGTGCCAGCAGCTTAGCGGGAGTCAGTTTCTTC. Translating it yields CASSLAGVSFF.

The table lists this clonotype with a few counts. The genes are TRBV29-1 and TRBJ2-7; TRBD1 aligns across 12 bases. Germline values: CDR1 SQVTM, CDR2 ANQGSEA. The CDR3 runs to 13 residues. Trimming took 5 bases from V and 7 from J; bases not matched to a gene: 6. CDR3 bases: TGCAGCGTTCAGGGACAGGGGGCGTGGGAGCAGTACTTC. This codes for CSVQGQGAWEQYF.

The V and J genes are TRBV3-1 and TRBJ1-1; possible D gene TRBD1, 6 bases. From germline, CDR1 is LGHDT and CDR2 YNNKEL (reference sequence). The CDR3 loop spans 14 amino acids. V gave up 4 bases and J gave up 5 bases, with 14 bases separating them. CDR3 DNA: TGTGCCAGCAGCCGTAGAGACAGGCTAACTGAAGCTTTCTTT. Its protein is CASSRRDRLTEAFF.

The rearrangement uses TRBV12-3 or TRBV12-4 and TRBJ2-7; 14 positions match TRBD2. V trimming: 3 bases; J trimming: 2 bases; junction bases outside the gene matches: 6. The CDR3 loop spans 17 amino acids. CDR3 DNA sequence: TGTGCCAGCAGTTTGGGACTAGCGGGAGTGTCGACCTACGAGCAGTACTTC. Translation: CASSLGLAGVSTYEQYF.

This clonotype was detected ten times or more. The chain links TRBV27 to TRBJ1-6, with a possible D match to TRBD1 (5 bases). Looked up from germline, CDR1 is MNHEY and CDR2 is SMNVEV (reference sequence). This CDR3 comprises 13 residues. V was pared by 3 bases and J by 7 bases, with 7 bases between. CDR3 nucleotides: TGTGCCAGCAGTTTCGAGGGGAATTCACCCCTCCACTTT. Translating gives CASSFEGNSPLHF.

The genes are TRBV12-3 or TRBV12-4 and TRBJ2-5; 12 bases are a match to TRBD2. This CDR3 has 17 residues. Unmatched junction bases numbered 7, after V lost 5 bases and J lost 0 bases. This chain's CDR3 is CASSPLAGGPDQETQYF. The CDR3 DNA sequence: TGTGCCAGCAGTCCTCTAGCGGGGGGGCCCGACCAAGAGACCCAGTACTTC.

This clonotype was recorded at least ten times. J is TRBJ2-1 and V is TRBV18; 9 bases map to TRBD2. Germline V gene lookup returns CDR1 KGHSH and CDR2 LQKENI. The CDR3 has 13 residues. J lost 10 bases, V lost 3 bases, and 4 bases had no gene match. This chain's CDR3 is CASSPKTSGEQFF. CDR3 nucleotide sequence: TGTGCCAGCTCACCGAAGACTAGCGGAGAGCAGTTCTTC.

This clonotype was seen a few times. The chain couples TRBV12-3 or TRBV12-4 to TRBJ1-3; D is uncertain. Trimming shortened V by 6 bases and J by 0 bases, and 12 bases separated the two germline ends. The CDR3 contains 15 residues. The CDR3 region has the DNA TGTGCCAGCAGCGCCCAAGCCTCCTCTGGAAACACCATATATTTT. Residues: CASSAQASSGNTIYF.

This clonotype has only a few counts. CDR3 DNA: TGTGCCAGCAGTTTTTCTTTAGGGCTTAATGAAAAACTGTTTTTT. This translates into CASSFSLGLNEKLFF. The rearrangement links TRBV27 to TRBJ1-4; no reliable D call. The V and J ends lost 3 bases and 4 bases respectively, with 12 bases between them. The germline V gene encodes CDR1 MNHEY and CDR2 SMNVEV (reference sequence). The CDR3 covers 15 residues.